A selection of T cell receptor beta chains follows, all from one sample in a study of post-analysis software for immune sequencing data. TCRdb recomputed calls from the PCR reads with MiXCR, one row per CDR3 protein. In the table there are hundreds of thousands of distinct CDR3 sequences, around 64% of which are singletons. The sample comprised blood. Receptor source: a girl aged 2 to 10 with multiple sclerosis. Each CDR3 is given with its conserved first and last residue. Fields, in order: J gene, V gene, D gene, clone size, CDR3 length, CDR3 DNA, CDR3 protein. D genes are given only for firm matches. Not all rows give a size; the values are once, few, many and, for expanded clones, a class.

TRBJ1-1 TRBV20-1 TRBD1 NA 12 TGCAGTGCTCTCCGGACAGGGGGGGAAGCTTTCTTT CSALRTGGEAFF
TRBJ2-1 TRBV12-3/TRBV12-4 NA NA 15 TGTGCCAGCAGTTTAGAGGTTCTTGTTTACAATGAGCAGTTCTTC CASSLEVLVYNEQFF
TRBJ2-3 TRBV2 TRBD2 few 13 TGTGCCAGTAGTGAAGTAGCGGGAGGGCCTCCGTATTTT CASSEVAGGPPYF
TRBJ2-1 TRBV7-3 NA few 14 TGTGCCAGCAGCTTATATCCAGGGTTCGGTGAGCAGTTCTTC CASSLYPGFGEQFF
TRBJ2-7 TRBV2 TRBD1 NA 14 TGTGCCAGGGAGCGGGACAGGGGGTCCTACGAGCAGTACTTC CARERDRGSYEQYF
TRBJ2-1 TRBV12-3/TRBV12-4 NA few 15 TGTGCCAGCACCCCGAGCGGGACAGGTTACAATGAGCAGTTCTTC CASTPSGTGYNEQFF
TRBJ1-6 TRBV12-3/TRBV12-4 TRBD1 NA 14 TGTGCCAGCAGCGGGACAGGCTATAATTCACCCCTCCACTTT CASSGTGYNSPLHF
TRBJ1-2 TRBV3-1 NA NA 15 TGTGCCAGCAGCCAAGATAGCGACAGTTCCTATGGCTACACCTTC CASSQDSDSSYGYTF
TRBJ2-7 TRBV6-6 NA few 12 TGTGCCAGCAAAGAGGGGTCGAGGGAGCAGTACTTC CASKEGSREQYF
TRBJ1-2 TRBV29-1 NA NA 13 TGCAGCGTAGAGGGGCAGAAGAACTATGGCTACACCTTC CSVEGQKNYGYTF
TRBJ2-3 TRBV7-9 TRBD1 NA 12 TGTGCCAGCAGCACAGGGGGCGATACGCAGTATTTT CASSTGGDTQYF
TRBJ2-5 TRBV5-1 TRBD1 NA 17 TGCGCCAGCAGCTCCTTGATGGGGACAGGGAGTAGGGAGACCCAGTACTTC CASSSLMGTGSRETQYF
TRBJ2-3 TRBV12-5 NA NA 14 TGTGCTAGTGGTTTGGTACACTGCACAGATACGCAGTATTTT CASGLVHCTDTQYF
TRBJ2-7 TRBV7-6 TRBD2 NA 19 TGTGCCAGCAGCATATGGGCCCCCCTAGCGGGAGGCCACTCCTACGAGCAGTACTTC CASSIWAPLAGGHSYEQYF
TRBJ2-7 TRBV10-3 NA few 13 TGTGCCATTAGTCACACCGGGGACTACGAGCAGTACTTC CAISHTGDYEQYF
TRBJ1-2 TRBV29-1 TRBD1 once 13 TGCAGCGTGGGGGGACAGGGGGACTATGGCTACACCTTC CSVGGQGDYGYTF
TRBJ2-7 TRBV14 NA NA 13 TGTGCCAGCAGCCAAGCTGTGTTCCACGAGCAGTACTTC CASSQAVFHEQYF
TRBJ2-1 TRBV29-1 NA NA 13 TGCAGCGTTGTAGCAGGCGGAGTCGATGAGCAGTTCTTC CSVVAGGVDEQFF
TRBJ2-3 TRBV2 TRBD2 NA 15 TGTGCCAGCAGGGGGGAGGGGAGGCGGACAGATACGCAGTATTTT CASRGEGRRTDTQYF
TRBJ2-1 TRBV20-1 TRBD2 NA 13 TGCAGTGCTCCTCGACTAGCGGGAAATGAGCAGTTCTTC CSAPRLAGNEQFF
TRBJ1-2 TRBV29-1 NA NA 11 TGCAGCTCAGCTGGCGATGGTGGCTACACCTTC CSSAGDGGYTF
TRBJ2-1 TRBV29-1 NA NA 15 TGCAGCGCTATCCCGGGCCCAAGCTCCTACAATGAGCAGTTCTTC CSAIPGPSSYNEQFF
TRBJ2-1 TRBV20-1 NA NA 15 TGCAGTGCTAGAGGAGGCCGGGTCTCCTACAATGAGCAGTTCTTC CSARGGRVSYNEQFF
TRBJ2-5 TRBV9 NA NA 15 TGTGCCAGCAGCGTAGGTGGTATCCTTCAAGAGACCCAGTACTTC CASSVGGILQETQYF
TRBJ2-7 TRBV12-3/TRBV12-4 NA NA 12 TGTGCCAGCAGTATCCGGGGAGTCGAGCAGTACTTC CASSIRGVEQYF
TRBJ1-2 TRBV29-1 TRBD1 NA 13 TGCAGCGTTGTAGTTTGGACAGGGGAAGGCTACACCTTC CSVVVWTGEGYTF
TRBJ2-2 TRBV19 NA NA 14 TGTGCCAGTAGTTTCCGGCCATTCACCGGGGAGCTGTTTTTT CASSFRPFTGELFF
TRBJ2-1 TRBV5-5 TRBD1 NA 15 TGTGCCAGCAGCATGGACAGGGACTCCTACAATGAGCAGTTCTTC CASSMDRDSYNEQFF
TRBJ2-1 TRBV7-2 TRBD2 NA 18 TGTGCCAGCAGCGTAAGACGAGCGGGAGGGAAGGGGCGCAATGAGCAGTTCTTC CASSVRRAGGKGRNEQFF
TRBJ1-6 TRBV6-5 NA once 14 TGTGCCAGCACCCCCGGGGGAATGGATCCACCCCTCCACTTT CASTPGGMDPPLHF
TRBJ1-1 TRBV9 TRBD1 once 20 TGTGCCAGCAGCACACCGGGACAGGGGAAGCCCGAAGTATTTAACACTGAAGCTTTCTTT CASSTPGQGKPEVFNTEAFF
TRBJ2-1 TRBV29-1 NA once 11 TGCAGCGCCCGGAAGGGTGATGAGCAGTTCTTC CSARKGDEQFF